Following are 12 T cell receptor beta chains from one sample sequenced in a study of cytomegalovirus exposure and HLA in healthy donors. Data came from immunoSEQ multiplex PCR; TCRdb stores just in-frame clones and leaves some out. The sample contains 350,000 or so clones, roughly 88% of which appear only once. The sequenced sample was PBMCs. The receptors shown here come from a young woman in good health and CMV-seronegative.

The CDR3 coding sequence is TGTGCCAGCAGTTACTCGGTAGAAACCTCCTACGAGCAGTACTTC. Protein product: CASSYSVETSYEQYF. This chain connects TRBV6-5 to TRBJ2-7; no definite D call. CDR1 is MNHEY and CDR2 is SVGAGI in the germline V gene. The CDR3 has 15 residues. V lost 0 bases and J 0 bases, leaving 9 bases between the germline ends.

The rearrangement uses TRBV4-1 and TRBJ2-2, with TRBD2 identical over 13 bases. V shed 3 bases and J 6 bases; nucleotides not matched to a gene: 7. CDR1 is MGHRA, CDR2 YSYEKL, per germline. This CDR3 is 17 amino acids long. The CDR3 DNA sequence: TGCGCCAGCAGCCACGGACTAGCGGGAGTCTTTGCCGGGGAGCTGTTTTTT. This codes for CASSHGLAGVFAGELFF.

In DNA form, the CDR3 reads TGCGCCAGCAGCTTAGCGGGCCAGAGCTCCTACAATGAGCAGTTCTTC. It yields the protein CASSLAGQSSYNEQFF. This chain links TRBV5-1 with TRBJ2-1; possible D gene TRBD2, 6 bases. The V and J ends lost 2 bases and 0 bases respectively, with 12 bases between them. Germline CDR1 and CDR2: SGHRS and YFSETQ. CDR3 length: 16 amino acids.

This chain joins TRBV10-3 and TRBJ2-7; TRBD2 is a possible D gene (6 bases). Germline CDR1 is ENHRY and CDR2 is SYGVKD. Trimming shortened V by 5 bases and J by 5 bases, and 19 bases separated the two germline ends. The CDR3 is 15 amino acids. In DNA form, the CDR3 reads TGTGCCATCAGTCGAATAGCGGCTCAAAGCCACGAGCAGTACTTC. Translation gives CAISRIAAQSHEQYF.

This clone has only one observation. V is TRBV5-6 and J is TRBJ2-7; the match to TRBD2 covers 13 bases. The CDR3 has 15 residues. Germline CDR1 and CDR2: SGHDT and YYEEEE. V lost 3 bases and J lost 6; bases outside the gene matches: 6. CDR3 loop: CASSSGLAGFLEQYF. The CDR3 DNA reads TGTGCCAGCAGCTCGGGACTAGCGGGATTCCTCGAGCAGTACTTC. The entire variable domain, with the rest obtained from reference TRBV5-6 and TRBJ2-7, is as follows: DAGVTQSPTHLIKTRGQQVTLRCSPKSGHDTVSWYQQALGQGPQFIFQYYEEEERQRGNFPDRFSGHQFPNYSSELNVNALLLGDSALYLCASSSGLAGFLEQYFGPGTRLTVT.

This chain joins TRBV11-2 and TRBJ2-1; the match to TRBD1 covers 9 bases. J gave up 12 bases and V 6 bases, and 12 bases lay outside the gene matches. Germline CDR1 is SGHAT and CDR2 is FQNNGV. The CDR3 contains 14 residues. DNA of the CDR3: TGTGCCAGCAGTCACCGGGACAGGGCTATTGGGCAGTTCTTC. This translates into CASSHRDRAIGQFF.

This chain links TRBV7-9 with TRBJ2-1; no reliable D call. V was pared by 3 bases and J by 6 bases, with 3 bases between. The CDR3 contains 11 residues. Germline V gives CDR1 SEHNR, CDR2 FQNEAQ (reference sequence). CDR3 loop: CASSFINEQFF. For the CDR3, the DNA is TGTGCCAGCAGCTTTATCAATGAGCAGTTCTTC.

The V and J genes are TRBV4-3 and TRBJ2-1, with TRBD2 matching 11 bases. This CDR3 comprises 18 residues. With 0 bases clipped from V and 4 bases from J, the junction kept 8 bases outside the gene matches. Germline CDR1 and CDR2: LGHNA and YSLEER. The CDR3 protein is CASSQDRTSGSWYNEQFF. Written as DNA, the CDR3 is TGCGCCAGCAGCCAAGATCGAACTAGCGGGAGTTGGTACAATGAGCAGTTCTTC.

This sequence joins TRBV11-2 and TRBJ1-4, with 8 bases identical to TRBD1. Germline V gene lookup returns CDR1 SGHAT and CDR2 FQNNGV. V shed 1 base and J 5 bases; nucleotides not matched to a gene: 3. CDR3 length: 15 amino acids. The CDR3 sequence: CASSLVSGGNEKLFF. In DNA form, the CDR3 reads TGTGCCAGCAGCTTAGTATCAGGGGGCAATGAAAAACTGTTTTTT.

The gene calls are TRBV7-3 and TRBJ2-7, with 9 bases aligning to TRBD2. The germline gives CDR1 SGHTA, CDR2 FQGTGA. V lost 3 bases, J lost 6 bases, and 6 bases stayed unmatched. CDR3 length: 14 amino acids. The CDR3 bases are TGTGCCAGCAGCTTTGGGCTAGCGGGAACCGAGCAGTACTTC. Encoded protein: CASSFGLAGTEQYF.

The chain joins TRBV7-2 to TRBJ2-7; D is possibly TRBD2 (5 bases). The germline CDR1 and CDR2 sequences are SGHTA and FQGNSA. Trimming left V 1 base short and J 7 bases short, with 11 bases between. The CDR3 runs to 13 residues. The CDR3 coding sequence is TGTGCCAGCAGCTTAGGAGGGCAACGGGAGCAGTACTTC. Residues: CASSLGGQREQYF.

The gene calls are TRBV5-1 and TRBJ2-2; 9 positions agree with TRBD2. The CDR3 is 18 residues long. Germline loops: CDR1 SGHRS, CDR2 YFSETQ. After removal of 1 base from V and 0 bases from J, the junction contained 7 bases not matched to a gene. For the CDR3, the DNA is TGCGCCAGCAGCTTGTGGCCAGCGGGGGGCGCGAACACCGGGGAGCTGTTTTTT. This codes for CASSLWPAGGANTGELFF.